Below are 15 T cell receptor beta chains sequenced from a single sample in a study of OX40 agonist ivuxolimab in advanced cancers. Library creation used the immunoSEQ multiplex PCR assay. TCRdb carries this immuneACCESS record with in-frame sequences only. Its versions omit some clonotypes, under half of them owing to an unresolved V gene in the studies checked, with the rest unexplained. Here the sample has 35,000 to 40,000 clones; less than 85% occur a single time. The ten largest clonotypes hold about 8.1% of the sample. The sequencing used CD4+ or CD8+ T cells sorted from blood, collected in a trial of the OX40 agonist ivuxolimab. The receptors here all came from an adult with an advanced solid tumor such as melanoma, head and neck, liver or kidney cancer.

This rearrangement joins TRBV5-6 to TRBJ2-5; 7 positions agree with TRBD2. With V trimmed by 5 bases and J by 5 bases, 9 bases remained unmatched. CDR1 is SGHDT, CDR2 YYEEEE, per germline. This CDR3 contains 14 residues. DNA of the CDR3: TGTGCCAGCAGTAGCGGACGGGGAGGGGAGACCCAGTACTTC. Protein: CASSSGRGGETQYF.

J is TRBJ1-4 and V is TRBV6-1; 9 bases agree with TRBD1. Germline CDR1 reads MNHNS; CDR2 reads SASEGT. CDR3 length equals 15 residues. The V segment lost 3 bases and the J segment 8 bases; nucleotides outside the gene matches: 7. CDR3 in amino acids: CASSDTGGAWEKLFF. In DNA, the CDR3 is TGTGCCAGCAGTGATACAGGGGGCGCATGGGAAAAACTGTTTTTT.

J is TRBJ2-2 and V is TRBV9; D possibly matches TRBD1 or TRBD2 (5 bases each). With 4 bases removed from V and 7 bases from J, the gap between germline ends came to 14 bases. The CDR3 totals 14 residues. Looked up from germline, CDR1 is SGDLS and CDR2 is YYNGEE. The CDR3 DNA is TGTGCCAGCAGCCCCCGTGGGGGAAGCGGGGAGCTGTTTTTT. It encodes CASSPRGGSGELFF.

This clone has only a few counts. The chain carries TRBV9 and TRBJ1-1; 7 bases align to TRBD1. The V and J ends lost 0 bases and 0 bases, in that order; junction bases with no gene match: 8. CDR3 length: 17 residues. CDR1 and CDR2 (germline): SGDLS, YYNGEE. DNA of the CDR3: TGTGCCAGCAGCGTAGAAGGAGCAGGGGGTATGAACACTGAAGCTTTCTTT. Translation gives CASSVEGAGGMNTEAFF.

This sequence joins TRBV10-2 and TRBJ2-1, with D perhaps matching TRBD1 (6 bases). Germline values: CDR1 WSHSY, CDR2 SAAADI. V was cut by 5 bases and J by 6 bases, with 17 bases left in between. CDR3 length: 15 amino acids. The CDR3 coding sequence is TGCGCCAGCAGTCAGGCAGGGGTCTCGGGCAATGAGCAGTTCTTC. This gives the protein CASSQAGVSGNEQFF.

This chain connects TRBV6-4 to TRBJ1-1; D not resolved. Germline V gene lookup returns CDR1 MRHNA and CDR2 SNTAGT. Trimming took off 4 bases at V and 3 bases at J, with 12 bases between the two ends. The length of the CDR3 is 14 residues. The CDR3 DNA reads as TGTGCCAGCAGTGTATCACGAGGCGACACTGAAGCTTTCTTT. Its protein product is CASSVSRGDTEAFF.

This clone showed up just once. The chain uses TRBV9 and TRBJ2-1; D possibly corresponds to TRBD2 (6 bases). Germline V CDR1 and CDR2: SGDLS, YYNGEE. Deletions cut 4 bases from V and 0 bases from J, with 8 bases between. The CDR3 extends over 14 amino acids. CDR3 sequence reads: CASSPTSSYNEQFF. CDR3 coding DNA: TGTGCCAGCAGCCCGACTAGCTCCTACAATGAGCAGTTCTTC.

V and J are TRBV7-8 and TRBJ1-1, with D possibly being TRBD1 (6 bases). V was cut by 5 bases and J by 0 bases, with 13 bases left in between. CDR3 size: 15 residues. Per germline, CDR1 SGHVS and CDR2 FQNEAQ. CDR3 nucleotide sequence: TGTGCCAGCAGCCGAAGGACAGCAATGAACACTGAAGCTTTCTTT. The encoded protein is CASSRRTAMNTEAFF.

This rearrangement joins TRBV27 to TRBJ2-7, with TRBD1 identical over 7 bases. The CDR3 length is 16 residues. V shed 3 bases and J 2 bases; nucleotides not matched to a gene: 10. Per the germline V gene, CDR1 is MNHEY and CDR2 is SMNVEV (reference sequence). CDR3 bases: TGTGCCAGCAGTTTGGGTTTTTTGGGACAGACCTACGAGCAGTACTTC. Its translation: CASSLGFLGQTYEQYF.

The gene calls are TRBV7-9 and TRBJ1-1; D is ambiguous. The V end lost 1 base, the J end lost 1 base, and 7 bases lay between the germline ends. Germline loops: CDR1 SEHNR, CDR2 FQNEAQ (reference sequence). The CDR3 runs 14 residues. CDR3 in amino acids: CASSLEISNTEAFF. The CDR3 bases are TGTGCCAGCAGCTTAGAAATCTCGAACACTGAAGCTTTCTTT.

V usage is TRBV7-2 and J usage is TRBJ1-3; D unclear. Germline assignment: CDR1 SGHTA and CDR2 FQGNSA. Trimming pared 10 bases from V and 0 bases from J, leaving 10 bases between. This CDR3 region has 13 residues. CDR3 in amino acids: CATRSASGNTIYF. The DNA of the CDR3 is TGTGCCACCAGGTCGGCCTCTGGAAACACCATATATTTT.

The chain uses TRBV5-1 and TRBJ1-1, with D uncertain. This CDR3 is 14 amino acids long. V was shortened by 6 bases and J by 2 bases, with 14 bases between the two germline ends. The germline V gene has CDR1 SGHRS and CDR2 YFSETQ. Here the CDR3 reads CASNKAGDNTEAFF. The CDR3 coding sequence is TGCGCCAGCAATAAGGCAGGTGATAACACTGAAGCTTTCTTT.

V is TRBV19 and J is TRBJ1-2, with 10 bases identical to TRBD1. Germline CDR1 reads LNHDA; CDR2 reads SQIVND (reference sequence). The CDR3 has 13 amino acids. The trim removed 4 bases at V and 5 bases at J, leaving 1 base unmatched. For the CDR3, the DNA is TGTGCCAGTAGTACGGGACAGGGGTATGGCTACACCTTC. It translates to CASSTGQGYGYTF.

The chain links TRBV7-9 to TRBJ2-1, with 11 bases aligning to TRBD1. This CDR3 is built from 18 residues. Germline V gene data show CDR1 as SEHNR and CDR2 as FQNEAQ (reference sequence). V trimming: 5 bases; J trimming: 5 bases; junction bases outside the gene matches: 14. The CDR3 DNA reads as TGTGCCAGCAGCCCCGGGACAGGGGGGCGTCGCGTGAACAATGAGCAGTTCTTC. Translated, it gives CASSPGTGGRRVNNEQFF.

Here the CDR3 reads CASVYRDRDGNSPLHF. The CDR3 DNA sequence: TGTGCCAGCGTATACCGGGACAGGGATGGGAATTCACCCCTCCACTTT. The V call is TRBV28, the J call TRBJ1-6, with 9 bases that match TRBD1. With 8 bases clipped from V and 7 bases from J, the junction kept 12 bases outside the gene matches. Germline loops: CDR1 MDHEN, CDR2 SYDVKM. There are 16 residues in the CDR3.